This T cell receptor (beta chain) was identified in a study of OX40 agonist ivuxolimab in advanced cancers. With 1 base removed from V and 6 bases from J, the gap between germline ends came to 12 bases. The CDR3 spans 14 residues. Germline values: CDR1 LNHDA, CDR2 SQIVND (reference sequence). Produced via immunoSEQ multiplex PCR; TCRdb's table is partial and in-frame only. The sample lists about 22,000 clones, about 90% seen once, with roughly 15% in the top ten. This clone occurred a few times. This chain uses TRBV19 with TRBJ1-1; D not resolved. This clonotype was sampled from an adult with an advanced solid tumor such as melanoma, head and neck, liver or kidney cancer. Sample: CD4+ or CD8+ T cells sorted from blood, taken in a trial of the OX40 agonist ivuxolimab. DNA for the CDR3: TGTGCCAGTAGTATAGGAGATACAGCCTCTGAAGCTTTCTTT. Protein: CASSIGDTASEAFF.